Included here is one TCR beta chain sequence, with context. CDR3 length: 14 amino acids. Unmatched junction bases numbered 7, after V lost 3 bases and J lost 8 bases. CDR1 is MGHRA and CDR2 is YSYEKL in the germline V gene. Using immunoSEQ multiplex PCR, the repertoire was profiled, and TCRdb retains in-frame clones only, with some absent. The sample contains 70,000 to 95,000 clones, 95% to 98% of which appear only once. This entry belongs to a study of technical replicates of blood from a handful of donors. The chain recombines TRBV4-1 with TRBJ2-1; 7 bases line up with TRBD2. Material for sequencing was T cells isolated from PBMCs. The TCR originated in a human donor in good health. The chain's CDR3 is CASSQGGSLHEQFF. As DNA, the CDR3 is TGCGCCAGCAGCCAGGGCGGGAGTCTCCATGAGCAGTTCTTC.